The clone carrying this TCR beta chain has only a few counts. Its antigen is still unknown. Trimming took 4 bases from V and 3 from J; bases not matched to a gene: 7. The CDR3 length is 15 residues. Germline assignment: CDR1 MNHNS and CDR2 SASEGT. PCR primers comprised 60 Vbeta and 13 Jbeta primers. The method was immunoSEQ multiplex PCR; TCRdb's version includes in-frame clones alone and lacks a portion of them. The sample lists roughly 120,000 clones; 80% to 90% were seen once. The sample is drawn from a study of cytomegalovirus exposure and HLA in healthy donors. Study-level findings and limits: Productive status was seen about 90% or about 30% of the time for most TCR beta V segments in an earlier analysis.

The source material was PBMCs. The receptor's source is a woman in her 30s in good health and CMV-seronegative. The J gene is TRBJ2-7, the V gene TRBV6-1; TRBD1 matches at 9 bases. The CDR3 spells CASSGGQGPHYEQYF. In DNA, the CDR3 is TGTGCCAGCAGTGGGGGACAGGGCCCCCACTACGAGCAGTACTTC.